A single sample is the source of the 7 T cell receptor beta chains below, sequenced in a study of control samples from healthy donors and cancer patients. TCRdb's copy holds only in-frame clones and misses some; the assay was immunoSEQ multiplex PCR. The table lists around 110,000 clones, around 89% of them singletons. The material sequenced was PBMCs. All receptors come from a woman aged 45-59 years with colorectal cancer.

The chain carries TRBV15 and TRBJ2-7; D is possibly TRBD2 (6 bases). The CDR3 has 12 amino acids. Trimming cost V 5 bases and J 3 bases, with 8 bases left between them. Germline V gives CDR1 LNHNV, CDR2 YYDKDF (reference sequence). The CDR3 DNA sequence: TGTGCCACCAGCTTGGGGGGCTACGAGCAGTACTTC. It specifies CATSLGGYEQYF.

V gene TRBV7-6 combines with J gene TRBJ2-7, with 7 positions matching TRBD2. Trimming cost V 4 bases and J 4 bases; bases outside gene matches: 4. Germline values: CDR1 SGHVS, CDR2 FNYEAQ. The CDR3 sequence is 13 residues long. CDR3 DNA: TGTGCCAGCAGCTGGGACTACCAGTACGAGCAGTACTTC. It yields the protein CASSWDYQYEQYF.

The CDR3 DNA follows: TGTGCCAGCAGCCGTGATTCGGGCCTGGGCACCGGGGAGCTGTTTTTT. Its translation: CASSRDSGLGTGELFF. The chain combines TRBV7-9 with TRBJ2-2; D unresolved. Germline V gene data show CDR1 as SEHNR and CDR2 as FQNEAQ (reference sequence). V was shortened by 5 bases and J by 4 bases, with 17 bases between the two germline ends. This CDR3 has 16 amino acids.

A word on this clone: This CDR3 is also generated by other DNA sequences in the sample. The V call is TRBV2, the J call TRBJ2-7, with 8 bases fitting TRBD1. The length of the CDR3 is 13 residues. V dropped 6 bases and J dropped 3; count of bases not matched to a gene: 4. Germline CDR1 and CDR2: SNHLY and FYNNEI. The CDR3 sequence is CASSLGQVYEQYF. The CDR3 DNA follows: TGTGCCAGCAGCTTGGGACAGGTCTACGAGCAGTACTTC.

This clone was found once. The chain carries TRBV24-1 and TRBJ1-6; D ambiguous. Trimming took off 2 bases at V and 7 bases at J, with 11 bases between the two ends. This CDR3 has 15 residues. CDR1 is KGHDR, CDR2 SFDVKD, per germline. CDR3 in amino acids: CATSDSRQANSPLHF. The CDR3 DNA sequence: TGTGCCACCAGTGATTCCAGACAAGCCAATTCACCCCTCCACTTT.

The chain recombines TRBV10-3 with TRBJ1-2; a weak D match, TRBD1 (6 bases). The CDR3 contains 14 residues. V was shortened by 11 bases and J by 4 bases, with 20 bases between the two germline ends. CDR1 is ENHRY and CDR2 is SYGVKD in the germline V gene. The CDR3: CAVPGEQGAYGYTF. The CDR3 region has the DNA TGTGCCGTACCGGGTGAACAGGGAGCCTATGGCTACACCTTC.

The chain has TRBV30 and TRBJ2-3; D is unresolved. CDR3 size: 13 residues. Trimming removed 0 bases at V and 4 bases at J, with 8 bases between. CDR1 and CDR2 from the germline V gene are GTSNPN and SVGIG (reference sequence). In DNA form, the CDR3 reads TGTGCCTGGAGTGTACGTAGGCCAGATACGCAGTATTTT. This encodes CAWSVRRPDTQYF. The full variable domain, in which reference TRBV30 and TRBJ2-3 provide the parts outside the CDR3, is SQTIHQWPATLVQPVGSPLSLECTVEGTSNPNLYWYRQAAGRGLQLLFYSVGIGQISSEVPQNLSASRPQDRQFILSSKKLLLSDSGFYLCAWSVRRPDTQYFGPGTRLTVL.